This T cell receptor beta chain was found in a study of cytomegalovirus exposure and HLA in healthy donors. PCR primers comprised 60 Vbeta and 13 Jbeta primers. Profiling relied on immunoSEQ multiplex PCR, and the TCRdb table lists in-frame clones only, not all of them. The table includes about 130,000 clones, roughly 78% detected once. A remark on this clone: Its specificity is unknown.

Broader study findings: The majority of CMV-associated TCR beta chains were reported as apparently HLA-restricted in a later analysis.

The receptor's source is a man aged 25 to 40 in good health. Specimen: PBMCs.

CDR3 loop: CASSSRQMQETQYF. The CDR3 nucleotides read TGTGCCAGCAGTTCCCGACAGATGCAAGAGACCCAGTACTTC. The chain has TRBV28 and TRBJ2-5; maybe TRBD1 (5 bases). V dropped 4 bases and J dropped 2 bases, with 11 bases sitting between them. CDR3 length equals 14 residues. Germline V gives CDR1 MDHEN, CDR2 SYDVKM.